A selection of T cell receptor beta chains follows, all from one sample in a study of control samples from healthy donors and cancer patients. Sequenced by immunoSEQ multiplex PCR; TCRdb stores in-frame clones only, minus some. The sample consists of some 94,000 clones, 85% to 90% of them appearing once. Sequenced input: PBMCs. Source of these receptors: a woman aged 50 to 60 with colorectal cancer. Each CDR3 is given with its conserved first and last residue. A D gene is named only where the DNA matches it firmly. The size entry is marked missing in some rows and otherwise reads once, few, many or a size class.

clone size	V gene	CDR3 length	D gene	J gene	CDR3 protein	CDR3 DNA
-	TRBV3-1/TRBV3-2	14	TRBD2	TRBJ2-2	CASRGLAGTGELFF	TGTGCCAGCAGGGGACTAGCGGGGACCGGGGAGCTGTTTTTT
-	TRBV18	16	-	TRBJ1-1	CASSPPMAAHSTEAFF	TGTGCCAGCTCACCACCAATGGCGGCTCATTCGACTGAAGCTTTCTTT
once	TRBV3-1/TRBV3-2	14	TRBD1	TRBJ1-5	CASSPPGQGGPQHF	TGTGCCAGCAGCCCCCCGGGACAGGGGGGACCCCAGCATTTT
-	TRBV10-1	15	TRBD2	TRBJ2-3	CASSGGGTGTDTQYF	TGCGCCAGCAGTGGCGGGGGGACTGGCACAGATACGCAGTATTTT
-	TRBV14	14	-	TRBJ2-5	CASSLNRGGETQYF	TGTGCCAGCAGCCTTAACAGGGGAGGAGAGACCCAGTACTTC
-	TRBV5-5	13	TRBD1	TRBJ2-5	CASSSDRVETQYF	TGTGCCAGCAGCTCCGACAGGGTAGAGACCCAGTACTTC
-	TRBV27	16	-	TRBJ2-2	CASSLIGGGITGELFF	TGTGCCAGCAGTTTAATCGGGGGCGGTATCACCGGGGAGCTGTTTTTT
-	TRBV15	15	TRBD1	TRBJ1-2	CATSRDEGAAYGYTF	TGTGCCACCAGCAGAGATGAGGGGGCGGCCTATGGCTACACCTTC
-	TRBV18	15	TRBD1	TRBJ2-5	CASSPGQGDRETQYF	TGTGCCAGCTCACCGGGACAGGGCGATCGGGAGACCCAGTACTTC
once	TRBV20-1	11	-	TRBJ1-2	CSAVTAYGYTF	TGCAGTGCTGTGACAGCGTATGGCTACACCTTC
-	TRBV11-1	14	-	TRBJ2-2	CASSSPTVTGELFF	TGTGCCAGCAGCTCCCCGACGGTCACCGGGGAGCTGTTTTTT
-	TRBV5-1	16	TRBD1	TRBJ1-1	CASSANAGTGSTEAFF	TGCGCCAGCAGCGCAAATGCCGGGACAGGGAGCACTGAAGCTTTCTTT
few	TRBV5-1	14	-	TRBJ2-2	CASTSLEITGELFF	TGCGCCAGCACCTCACTGGAGATCACCGGGGAGCTGTTTTTT
few	TRBV2	16	-	TRBJ2-5	CASSEGLQPSQETQYF	TGTGCCAGCAGTGAAGGGTTACAGCCTTCCCAAGAGACCCAGTACTTC
-	TRBV18	17	TRBD1	TRBJ1-3	CASSPSTGPAVGNTIYF	TGTGCCAGCTCACCTTCGACAGGGCCAGCGGTTGGAAACACCATATATTTT
-	TRBV30	13	-	TRBJ2-2	CAWSVTITGELFF	TGTGCCTGGAGTGTAACGATCACCGGGGAGCTGTTTTTT
few	TRBV10-1	15	TRBD1	TRBJ1-4	CASSDGTGGNEKLFF	TGCGCCAGCAGTGACGGGACAGGAGGGAATGAAAAACTGTTTTTT
-	TRBV30	15	-	TRBJ2-1	CAWSERGSSYNEQFF	TGTGCCTGGAGTGAAAGGGGAAGCTCCTACAATGAGCAGTTCTTC
once	TRBV5-5	13	-	TRBJ1-1	CASSWGGEGEAFF	TGTGCCAGCAGCTGGGGCGGGGAGGGCGAAGCTTTCTTT